This paragraph reports one T cell receptor beta chain. This table comes from immunoSEQ multiplex PCR, and its TCRdb copy is limited to in-frame clones, with some not included. Of about 530,000 clones listed, 90% to 96% are singletons. The sample originates from a study of shared clonotypes between healthy human individuals. Across the study: Per-donor plates numbered three CD4 naive, three CD4 memory, two CD8 naive and one CD8 memory.

The TCR comes from a woman in her 30s in good health. Sequencing was carried out using naive CD4+ T cells sorted from blood. The subset denotes: CD45RA+ positively selected.

The CDR3 sequence: CASSFTGDTGELFF. The CDR3 coding sequence is TGCGCCAGCAGCTTTACAGGGGACACCGGGGAGCTGTTTTTT. This chain connects TRBV5-1 to TRBJ2-2, with 7 bases aligning to TRBD1. The trim removed 2 bases at V and 3 bases at J, leaving 1 base unmatched. The CDR3 consists of 14 residues. CDR1 is SGHRS and CDR2 is YFSETQ in the germline V gene.